These 3 T cell receptor beta chains were sequenced from one sample in a study of sequential checkpoint blockade in melanoma. Treatment denoted: randomized to nivolumab then ipilimumab (arm A) or the reverse (arm B). Data came from immunoSEQ multiplex PCR; TCRdb stores just in-frame clones and leaves some out. The data hold 13,000 or so clones, with 52% observed a single time. The specimen was CD8+ T cells sorted from blood (inferred from file names), collected from a patient given nivolumab and ipilimumab in sequence. The receptor source for this set is a human donor with melanoma.

V and J are TRBV27 and TRBJ2-7; possibly TRBD2 for D (5 bases). Germline V gives CDR1 MNHEY, CDR2 SMNVEV (reference sequence). Trimming left V 4 bases short and J 3 bases short, with 10 bases between. This CDR3 spans 13 amino acids. The CDR3 loop is CASSYGVHYEQYF. CDR3 bases: TGTGCCAGCAGTTACGGGGTCCACTACGAGCAGTACTTC.

The rearrangement links TRBV2 to TRBJ2-7; 7 nucleotides agree with TRBD2. The CDR3 has 13 amino acids. Germline CDR1 and CDR2: SNHLY and FYNNEI. The ends lost 2 bases at V and 3 bases at J; junction bases unmatched: 1. CDR3 in DNA: TGTGCCAGCAGTGAATCGGGGGGCTACGAGCAGTACTTC. Amino acid sequence: CASSESGGYEQYF.

V usage is TRBV5-1 and J usage is TRBJ1-2; TRBD1 agrees at 7 bases. The CDR3 length is 16 residues. The V gene's germline CDR1 is SGHRS and CDR2 YFSETQ. V trimming: 4 bases; J trimming: 5 bases; junction bases outside the gene matches: 14. This chain's CDR3 is CASSPTPLSGGYGYTF. In nucleotides, the CDR3 is TGCGCCAGCAGCCCTACTCCCCTTTCAGGGGGTTATGGCTACACCTTC. Complete variable domain (other parts from reference TRBV5-1 and TRBJ1-2): KAGVTQTPRYLIKTRGQQVTLSCSPISGHRSVSWYQQTPGQGLQFLFEYFSETQRNKGNFPGRFSGRQFSNSRSEMNVSTLELGDSALYLCASSPTPLSGGYGYTFGSGTRLTVV.